A selection of T cell receptor beta chains follows, all from one sample in a study of blood T cell repertoires in COVID-19. The assay was immunoSEQ multiplex PCR, and TCRdb's table has in-frame clones only and misses some. The table lists roughly 170,000 clones, roughly four fifths of them singletons. Sequencing used peripheral blood. These TCRs come from a human donor in a cohort sampled during active COVID-19. Both conserved end residues are trimmed from each CDR3. D genes are given only for firm matches. Size values are once, few and many counts, or a class for expanded clones, and some rows have none.

J gene: TRBJ2-1
D gene: TRBD2
clone size: NA
V gene: TRBV3-1/TRBV3-2
CDR3 protein: ASSQPTSGGPKNEQF

J gene: TRBJ2-7
D gene: TRBD2
clone size: once
V gene: TRBV5-1
CDR3 protein: ASSLPEPGVAGGFAYEQY

J gene: TRBJ1-5
D gene: TRBD1
clone size: NA
V gene: TRBV7-9
CDR3 protein: ASSLVGVVGQGPNQPQH

J gene: TRBJ1-5
D gene: NA
clone size: few
V gene: TRBV2
CDR3 protein: ASSPGGRGGNQPQH

J gene: TRBJ2-5
D gene: TRBD2
clone size: NA
V gene: TRBV7-9
CDR3 protein: ASSSTSGGLETQY

J gene: TRBJ1-3
D gene: NA
clone size: NA
V gene: TRBV5-1
CDR3 protein: ASSLATGSGNTIY

J gene: TRBJ2-1
D gene: TRBD2
clone size: NA
V gene: TRBV6-6
CDR3 protein: ATWGGNEQF

J gene: TRBJ2-2
D gene: TRBD1
clone size: NA
V gene: TRBV5-5
CDR3 protein: ASSLEGAHTGELF

J gene: TRBJ2-1
D gene: NA
clone size: NA
V gene: TRBV12-3/TRBV12-4
CDR3 protein: ASSSGVYNEQF

J gene: TRBJ2-1
D gene: TRBD2
clone size: NA
V gene: TRBV11-3
CDR3 protein: ASSSLGRGKGDNEQF

J gene: TRBJ1-4
D gene: NA
clone size: NA
V gene: TRBV27
CDR3 protein: ASSPQDKHEKLF

J gene: TRBJ2-1
D gene: NA
clone size: once
V gene: TRBV27
CDR3 protein: ASSFDEGTYNEQF

J gene: TRBJ1-6
D gene: TRBD1
clone size: NA
V gene: TRBV6-5
CDR3 protein: ASSSTGATYNSPLH

J gene: TRBJ2-3
D gene: NA
clone size: NA
V gene: TRBV5-1
CDR3 protein: ASSFGPGADTQY

J gene: TRBJ2-1
D gene: NA
clone size: few
V gene: TRBV3-1/TRBV3-2
CDR3 protein: ASSQDGGIPYNEQF

J gene: TRBJ1-1
D gene: NA
clone size: NA
V gene: TRBV27
CDR3 protein: ASSIGSGGLEAF

J gene: TRBJ2-5
D gene: TRBD2
clone size: NA
V gene: TRBV6-2/TRBV6-3
CDR3 protein: ASSAGLAGGETQY

J gene: TRBJ2-7
D gene: TRBD1
clone size: NA
V gene: TRBV2
CDR3 protein: ASSGRTGPPGEQY

J gene: TRBJ2-7
D gene: NA
clone size: NA
V gene: TRBV4-1
CDR3 protein: ASSQERGYEQY

J gene: TRBJ2-7
D gene: NA
clone size: NA
V gene: TRBV7-9
CDR3 protein: ASSSRDTYEQY

J gene: TRBJ1-4
D gene: TRBD1
clone size: NA
V gene: TRBV6-6
CDR3 protein: ASSSTGGKLF

J gene: TRBJ2-5
D gene: NA
clone size: NA
V gene: TRBV7-8
CDR3 protein: ASSRTRETQY

J gene: TRBJ2-1
D gene: NA
clone size: NA
V gene: TRBV3-1/TRBV3-2
CDR3 protein: ASSQEIQSDEQF

J gene: TRBJ1-3
D gene: NA
clone size: NA
V gene: TRBV3-1/TRBV3-2
CDR3 protein: ASSQGANTIY

J gene: TRBJ2-7
D gene: NA
clone size: few
V gene: TRBV5-8
CDR3 protein: ASSPWTGSRSSYEQY

J gene: TRBJ2-7
D gene: TRBD1
clone size: few
V gene: TRBV6-6
CDR3 protein: ASSYSGTVGYEQY

J gene: TRBJ1-2
D gene: TRBD1
clone size: NA
V gene: TRBV9
CDR3 protein: ASSAGTGGFYGYT

J gene: TRBJ1-5
D gene: NA
clone size: NA
V gene: TRBV4-1
CDR3 protein: ASSLEGRLNSNQPQH

J gene: TRBJ1-1
D gene: NA
clone size: NA
V gene: TRBV7-9
CDR3 protein: ASSLGRGSTEAF

J gene: TRBJ2-7
D gene: NA
clone size: once
V gene: TRBV19
CDR3 protein: ASSLTENTYEQY

J gene: TRBJ1-5
D gene: TRBD1
clone size: few
V gene: TRBV27
CDR3 protein: ASSTGTAVSQH

J gene: TRBJ1-4
D gene: NA
clone size: NA
V gene: TRBV7-6
CDR3 protein: ASSLAGATNEKLF

J gene: TRBJ1-1
D gene: NA
clone size: NA
V gene: TRBV7-2
CDR3 protein: ASSYPPAGSTEAF

J gene: TRBJ2-1
D gene: TRBD2
clone size: NA
V gene: TRBV5-4
CDR3 protein: ASSSKRGSPINEQF

J gene: TRBJ2-5
D gene: NA
clone size: NA
V gene: TRBV12-3/TRBV12-4
CDR3 protein: ASSPDVGETQY

J gene: TRBJ1-4
D gene: TRBD1
clone size: NA
V gene: TRBV3-1/TRBV3-2
CDR3 protein: ASSQVQGNEKLF

J gene: TRBJ2-7
D gene: TRBD1
clone size: NA
V gene: TRBV2
CDR3 protein: ASSEGQDEQY